This paragraph reports one T cell receptor (beta chain). This clone was detected a few times. The clone's antigen remains unknown. Base-call qualities are not available, and no considerably larger clone is one nucleotide away. V is shortened by 2 bases, J by 0 bases, and the region joining them spans 21 bases. Taken from the germline V gene (reference sequence), the CDR1 and CDR2 loops are SEHNR and FQNEAQ. Its CDR3 holds 19 amino acids, cysteine through phenylalanine. CDR3 DNA is the only sequence kept; it has 57 bases, read in frame from the first base. This sample is drawn from a study of CD8+ T cells in alopecia areata (dated by TCRdb to the late 2010s). Regarding the research as a whole: The treated patients took part in an open-label pilot trial in which moderate-to-severe alopecia areata was treated with oral tofacitinib at 5 to 10 mg twice daily. Tofacitinib was administered for 6 to 18 months, and 6 months of follow-up off drug were then conducted to assess delayed response and recurrence. In treated patients, disease severity was measured using the SALT score, which gives the percentage of scalp surface area affected. The study used high-throughput TCRbeta sequencing to examine T cell clonal expansion in alopecia areata, in both the C3H/HeJ mouse model and human patients. On the human side, TCRbeta sequencing was run on scalp tissue and on sorted CD4+ and CD8+ peripheral blood T cells from healthy controls and from alopecia areata patients with either patchy or totalis/universalis disease. Biopsies were taken from tofacitinib-treated patients at baseline and again at 4 and 24 weeks into treatment, and several of those patients also had a later scalp biopsy. Scalp clonality was compared among normal scalp (n=4), patchy alopecia areata scalp (n=8), and alopecia totalis/universalis scalp (n=8). RNA came from the PAXgene miRNA kit for fixed scalp, the miRNeasy kit for PBMCs, and the RNeasy kit for mouse skin. immunoSEQ multiplex PCR using 35 Vbeta forward primers and 13 Jbeta reverse primers was used to amplify TCRbeta CDR3 regions.

Reading the label with the study, this specimen's treatment or condition is: oral pan-JAK inhibitor, 5-10 mg twice daily. Peripheral blood and lesional scalp punch biopsies were obtained from patients with alopecia areata. After PBMCs were isolated by density centrifugation and stained for CD3, CD4 and CD8, a FACSAria was used to sort CD4+ and CD8+ T cells. The investigation overall reported the following: Because the treated cohort was small and included a single nonresponder, larger studies are needed to assess links between baseline CD8+ expansion and response. Lesional scalp, especially in alopecia totalis/universalis, showed higher clonality and more expanded CD8+ clones than normal scalp, suggesting antigenic drive. Many expanded lesional clones persisted in scalp and blood during tofacitinib treatment, which may partly explain relapse after stopping treatment. TCR sequences shared between patients were less clear than in mice, possibly partly because of HLA diversity in the patient population. Resident alphabeta T cells in normal human skin are also sequenced, complicating scalp TCR repertoire analysis, unlike mouse skin dominated by gammadelta T cells. With tofacitinib, both scalp clonality and the number of expanded CD8+ clones among the top 100 scalp clones went down significantly.

Library construction relied on the immunoSEQ multiplex PCR assay. RNA was extracted from all samples and reverse transcribed into cDNA as template for TCR sequencing. SuperScript III was used to make first-strand cDNA, primed with a 2:1 mix of oligo-dT and random hexamers. Amplification bias was assessed with a synthetic immune receptor repertoire, and residual bias was removed computationally. In the paper's pipeline: Raw reads were preprocessed to remove errors, and CDR3 was defined by IMGT conventions from the conserved cysteine to phenylalanine. Clonality was computed by normalizing Shannon entropy by log2 of the number of productive unique TCRs and subtracting the result from 1. Whether each scalp clone was CD4 or CD8 was inferred by checking scalp TCRbeta sequences against the CD4 and CD8 repertoires from sorted blood. Imported from immuneACCESS, the table was reduced by TCRdb to in-frame sequences with V and J called. These copies leave out some clones; in studies compared against another copy, an unresolved V gene accounts for under half, and the cause of the remainder is not known. V and J calls and clone size are given by that table; D and trimming were obtained from the DNA. For this sample the table gives around 170,000 clones, of which about 47% were detected only once. The ten largest make up around 10% of the sample.

Material: CD8+ T cells sorted from blood, obtained around week 54, from a patient treated with tofacitinib. This clonotype originated in a human donor with alopecia areata. The chain employs TRBV7-9 and TRBJ2-3; the best D guess is TRBD2, with 6 bases matching. This receptor carries the CDR3 CASSLPVHNRRASTDTQYF. At the DNA level, the sequence is TGTGCCAGCAGCTTACCGGTCCACAATAGGAGGGCTAGCACAGATACGCAGTATTTT.